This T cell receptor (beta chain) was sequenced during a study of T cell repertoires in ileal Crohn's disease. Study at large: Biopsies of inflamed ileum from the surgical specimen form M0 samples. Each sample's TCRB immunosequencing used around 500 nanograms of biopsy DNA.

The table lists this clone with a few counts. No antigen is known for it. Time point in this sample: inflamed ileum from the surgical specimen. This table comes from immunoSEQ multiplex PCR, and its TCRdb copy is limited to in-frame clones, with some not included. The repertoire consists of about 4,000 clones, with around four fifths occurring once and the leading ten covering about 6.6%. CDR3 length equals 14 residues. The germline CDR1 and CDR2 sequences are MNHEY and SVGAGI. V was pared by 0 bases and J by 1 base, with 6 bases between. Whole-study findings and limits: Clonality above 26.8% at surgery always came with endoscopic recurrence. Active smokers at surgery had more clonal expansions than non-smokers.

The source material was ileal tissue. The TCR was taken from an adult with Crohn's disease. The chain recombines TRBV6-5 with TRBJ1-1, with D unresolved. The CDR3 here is CASSYSEQNTEAFF. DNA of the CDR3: TGTGCCAGCAGTTACTCGGAACAGAACACTGAAGCTTTCTTT.